The T cell receptor (beta chain) described here comes from a study of blood T cell repertoires in COVID-19. Whole-study context: T cells, B-cell-depleted T cells, or PBMCs supplied cDNA or gDNA.

TCRdb's table, derived via immunoSEQ multiplex PCR, lists solely in-frame clones and lacks some. Of more than 200,000 clones in the sample, 84% were seen once. Germline V gives CDR1 LNHDA, CDR2 SQIVND (reference sequence). The V gene end was trimmed by 3 bases and the J gene end by 6 bases; junction bases not matched to a gene: 4. This CDR3 contains 14 residues. Sequenced input: PBMCs or T cells enriched from blood (not recorded which). The TCR comes from a man in his sixties who had recovered from COVID-19. The chain is built from TRBV19 and TRBJ1-5; 8 nucleotides align to TRBD1. CDR3: CASSIGQGGQPQHF. CDR3 bases: TGTGCCAGTAGTATCGGACAGGGAGGTCAGCCCCAGCATTTT. The full variable domain, its missing parts supplied by reference TRBV19 and TRBJ1-5, is DGGITQSPKYLFRKEGQNVTLSCEQNLNHDAMYWYRQDPGQGLRLIYYSQIVNDFQKGDIAEGYSVSREKKESFPLTVTSAQKNPTAFYLCASSIGQGGQPQHFGDGTRLSIL.